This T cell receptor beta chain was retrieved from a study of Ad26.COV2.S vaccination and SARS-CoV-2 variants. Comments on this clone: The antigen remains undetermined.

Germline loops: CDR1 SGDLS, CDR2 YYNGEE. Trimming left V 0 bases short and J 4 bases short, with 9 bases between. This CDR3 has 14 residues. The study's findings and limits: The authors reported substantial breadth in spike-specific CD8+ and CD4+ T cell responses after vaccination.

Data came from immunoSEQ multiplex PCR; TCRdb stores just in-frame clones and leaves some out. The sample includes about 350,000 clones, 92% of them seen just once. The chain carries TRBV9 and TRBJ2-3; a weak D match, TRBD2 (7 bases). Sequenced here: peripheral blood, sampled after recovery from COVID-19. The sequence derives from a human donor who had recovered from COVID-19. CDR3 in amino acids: CASSVAGGADTQYF. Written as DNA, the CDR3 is TGTGCCAGCAGCGTAGCGGGGGGCGCAGATACGCAGTATTTT.